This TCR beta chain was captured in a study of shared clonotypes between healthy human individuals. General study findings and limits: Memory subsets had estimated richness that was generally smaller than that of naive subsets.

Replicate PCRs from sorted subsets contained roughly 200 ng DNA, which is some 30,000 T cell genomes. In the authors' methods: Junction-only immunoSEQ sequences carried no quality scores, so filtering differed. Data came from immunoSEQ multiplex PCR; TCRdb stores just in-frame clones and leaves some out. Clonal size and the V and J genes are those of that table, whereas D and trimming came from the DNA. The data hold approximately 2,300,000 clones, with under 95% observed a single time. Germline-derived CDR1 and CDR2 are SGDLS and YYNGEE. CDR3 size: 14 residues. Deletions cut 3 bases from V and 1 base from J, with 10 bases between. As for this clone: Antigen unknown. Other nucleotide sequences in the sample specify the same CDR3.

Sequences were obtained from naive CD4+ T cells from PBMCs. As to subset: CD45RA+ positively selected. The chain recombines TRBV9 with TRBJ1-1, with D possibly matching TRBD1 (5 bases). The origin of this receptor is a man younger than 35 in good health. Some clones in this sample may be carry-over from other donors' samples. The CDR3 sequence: CASSARVRNTEAFF. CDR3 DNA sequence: TGTGCCAGCAGCGCCAGGGTAAGGAACACTGAAGCTTTCTTT.